The rows below give T cell receptor beta chains drawn from one sample of a study of shared clonotypes between healthy human individuals. Assay: immunoSEQ multiplex PCR; the TCRdb copy retains only in-frame clones and omits some. Of about 1 million clones in the sample, roughly 80% were seen once. Material: memory CD4+ T cells sorted from blood. All receptors derive from a man between 18 and 35 years old in good health. The CDR3 runs from the conserved cysteine through the conserved F or W. The D gene is left open where the match is weak. The size field is filled for only some rows; it gives once, few, many or a size class.

j_call clone_size v_call d_call cdr3_length cdr3_aa cdr3_nt
TRBJ2-3 few TRBV4-1 - 14 CASSNRQSTDTQYF TGCGCCAGCAGCAACCGACAGAGCACAGATACGCAGTATTTT
TRBJ2-2 few TRBV10-1 - 13 CASRGAFGGELFF TGCGCCAGCAGGGGAGCTTTTGGCGGGGAGCTGTTTTTT
TRBJ2-2 - TRBV6-5 - 12 CASRENTGELFF TGTGCCAGCAGAGAGAACACCGGGGAGCTGTTTTTT
TRBJ2-1 - TRBV7-8 - 15 CASMLQGMMREEQFF TGTGCCAGCATGCTACAGGGTATGATGCGGGAGGAGCAGTTCTTC
TRBJ1-2 few TRBV28 - 12 CASSLQGGGYTF TGTGCCAGCAGTCTACAGGGTGGTGGCTACACCTTC
TRBJ2-2 - TRBV2 - 15 CASISGPANTGELFF TGTGCCAGCATAAGCGGGCCTGCGAACACCGGGGAGCTGTTTTTT
TRBJ1-6 - TRBV10-2 - 17 CASSGRVVGGLLSPLHF TGCGCCAGCAGTGGACGGGTCGTGGGCGGCCTTCTTTCACCCCTCCACTTT
TRBJ1-1 - TRBV27 - 14 CASSTGFARAEAFF TGTGCCAGCAGTACTGGATTTGCAAGGGCTGAAGCTTTCTTT
TRBJ2-1 - TRBV20-1 - 11 CGASTGLEQFF TGCGGTGCATCCACAGGACTTGAGCAGTTCTTC
TRBJ1-1 few TRBV23-1 TRBD1 15 CASSRRDSVNTEAFF TGCGCCAGCAGCCGCCGGGACAGTGTGAACACTGAAGCTTTCTTT
TRBJ1-2 - TRBV5-6 - 12 CASSQHERWYTF TGTGCCAGCAGCCAACATGAACGGTGGTACACCTTC
TRBJ2-1 - TRBV30 TRBD2 15 CAWSSGGSYPNEQFF TGTGCCTGGAGTTCCGGGGGGAGCTATCCCAATGAGCAGTTCTTC
TRBJ2-7 few TRBV7-2 - 13 CASSLGVAYEQYF TGTGCCAGCAGCTTGGGCGTTGCCTACGAGCAGTACTTC
TRBJ1-6 - TRBV5-6 - 17 CASSLSGLSSYNSPLHF TGTGCCAGCAGCTTGTCAGGGCTGAGCTCCTATAATTCACCCCTCCACTTT
TRBJ2-3 - TRBV9 TRBD2 13 CASSANLAGVQYF TGTGCCAGCAGCGCCAACCTAGCGGGGGTTCAGTATTTT
TRBJ2-7 - TRBV4-3 - 15 CASSPPRDKLYEQYF TGCGCCAGCAGCCCTCCGAGGGACAAACTTTACGAGCAGTACTTC
TRBJ1-1 - TRBV5-6 - 12 CASSLAVAEAFF TGTGCCAGCAGCTTGGCGGTGGCTGAAGCTTTCTTT
TRBJ2-2 - TRBV15 TRBD2 15 CATSGLAGTTGELFF TGTGCCACCAGCGGGCTAGCGGGAACCACCGGGGAGCTGTTTTTT
TRBJ2-5 - TRBV6-1 - 13 CASLLRFQETQYF TGTGCCAGCCTTCTAAGATTCCAAGAGACCCAGTACTTC
TRBJ1-4 few TRBV10-3 - 13 CAISDRGNEKLFF TGTGCCATCAGTGACAGAGGCAACGAAAAACTGTTTTTT
TRBJ1-1 - TRBV10-2 TRBD1 14 CASRGTVANTEAFF TGCGCCAGCAGGGGGACAGTAGCGAACACTGAAGCTTTCTTT
TRBJ2-1 - TRBV11-3 TRBD2 18 CASSLDPPGLAGGNEQFF TGTGCCAGCAGCTTAGACCCCCCCGGACTAGCGGGCGGAAATGAGCAGTTCTTC
TRBJ2-7 - TRBV12-1 - 15 CASSFSGQGIYEQYF TGTGCCAGCAGCTTTTCGGGACAGGGCATCTACGAGCAGTACTTC
TRBJ2-2 - TRBV7-8 TRBD1 15 CASSLAETGAGELFF TGTGCCAGCAGCTTAGCGGAAACAGGGGCCGGGGAGCTGTTTTTT
TRBJ2-3 - TRBV4-3 - 16 CASSQDWFQSTDTQYF TGCGCCAGCAGCCAAGATTGGTTCCAAAGCACAGATACGCAGTATTTT
TRBJ1-2 - TRBV12-5 - 14 CASGLGTTSYGYTF TGTGCTAGTGGTTTGGGGACAACTTCCTATGGCTACACCTTC
TRBJ1-4 - TRBV7-2 - 15 CASSLVVGVGEKLFF TGTGCCAGCAGCTTAGTCGTTGGGGTGGGGGAAAAACTGTTTTTT
TRBJ1-3 - TRBV7-9 - 15 CASSPGTDSGNTIYF TGTGCCAGCAGTCCCGGGACGGACTCTGGAAACACCATATATTTT
TRBJ2-1 - TRBV14 TRBD1 14 CASSQWTGYNEQFF TGTGCCAGCAGCCAATGGACAGGCTACAATGAGCAGTTCTTC
TRBJ1-5 - TRBV2 - 14 CASSLLQGNQPQHF TGTGCCAGCAGTCTACTCCAGGGTAATCAGCCCCAGCATTTT
TRBJ2-5 - TRBV6-1 TRBD1 15 CASSPGNRGFETQYF TGTGCCAGCAGCCCGGGCAACAGGGGGTTTGAGACCCAGTACTTC
TRBJ2-2 - TRBV10-3 TRBD1 16 CAISDNRGRKTGELFF TGTGCCATCAGTGATAACAGGGGGCGGAAAACCGGGGAGCTGTTTTTT
TRBJ1-2 - TRBV9 - 14 CASSVGGGVDGYTF TGTGCCAGCAGCGTAGGAGGGGGGGTGGACGGCTACACCTTC